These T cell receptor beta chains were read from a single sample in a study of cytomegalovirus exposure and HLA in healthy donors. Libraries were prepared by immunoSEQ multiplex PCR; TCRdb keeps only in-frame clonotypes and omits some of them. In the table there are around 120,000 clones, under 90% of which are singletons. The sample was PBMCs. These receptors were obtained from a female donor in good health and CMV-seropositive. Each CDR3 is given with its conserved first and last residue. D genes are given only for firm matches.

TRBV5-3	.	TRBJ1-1	CARSLGSGSCTEAFF
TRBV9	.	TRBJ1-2	CASSATAGQGRWGYTF
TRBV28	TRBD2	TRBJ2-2	CASRRGGNTGELFF
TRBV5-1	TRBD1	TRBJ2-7	CASSSGQGLSSYEQYF
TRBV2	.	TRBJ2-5	CASRGGLGETQYF
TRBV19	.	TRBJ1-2	CASSIGAGLPYGYTF
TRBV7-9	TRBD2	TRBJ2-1	CASSLEPTSGAFNEQFF
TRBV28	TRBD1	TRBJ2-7	CASSFGTGIHEQYF
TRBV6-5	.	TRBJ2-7	CAAGVSYEQYF
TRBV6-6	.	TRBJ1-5	CASSYRGSDSNQPQHF
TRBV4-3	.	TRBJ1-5	CASSQEAVRGGSNQPQHF
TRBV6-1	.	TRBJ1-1	CASSEGPDLFEAFF
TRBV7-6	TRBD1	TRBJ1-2	CASSLAGQDSYGYTF
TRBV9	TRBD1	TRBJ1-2	CASSPNRDRPAF
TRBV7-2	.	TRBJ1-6	CASSLVGRGNSPLHF
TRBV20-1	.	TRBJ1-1	CSAEMNTEAFF
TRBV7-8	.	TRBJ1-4	CASSSDRATNEKLFF
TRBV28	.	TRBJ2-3	CASGGHPPDTQYF
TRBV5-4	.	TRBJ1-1	CASSKGTLNTEAFF
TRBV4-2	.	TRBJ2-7	CASSQDLGITYEQYF
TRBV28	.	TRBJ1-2	CASLRGGARIYGYTF
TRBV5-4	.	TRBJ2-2	CASSLGRGYAGELFF
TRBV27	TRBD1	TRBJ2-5	CASSLSRDSYQETQYF
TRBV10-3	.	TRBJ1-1	CAIRPGTENTEAFF
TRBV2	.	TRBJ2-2	CASMTVGGAGELFF
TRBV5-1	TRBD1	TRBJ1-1	CASSSPGQGTEAFF
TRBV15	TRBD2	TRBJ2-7	CATSRNVAGVLSYEQYF
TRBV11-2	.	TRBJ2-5	CASSLIGAGQETQYF
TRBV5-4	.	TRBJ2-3	CASSSGTDTQYF
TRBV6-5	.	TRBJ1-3	CASSYSARSGNTIYF
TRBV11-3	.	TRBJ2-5	CASSLGAISGRETQYF
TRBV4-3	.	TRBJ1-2	CASSQDEGNYGYTF
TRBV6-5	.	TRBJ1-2	CASRTRQDYGYTF
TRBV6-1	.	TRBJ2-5	CASSDPRGSQETQYF
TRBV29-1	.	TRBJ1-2	CSVLGFHYGYTF
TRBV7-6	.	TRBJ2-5	CATSGREQETQYF